This T cell receptor (beta chain) was documented in a study of blood T cell repertoires in COVID-19. Measured with immunoSEQ multiplex PCR; TCRdb has only the in-frame clones, and not every one. The table lists roughly 50,000 clones, around nine tenths of them singletons. The CDR3 is 15 amino acids. Losses at the gene ends were 0 bases for V and 6 bases for J; bases not matched to a gene: 7. Germline V gene data show CDR1 as SEHNR and CDR2 as FQNEAQ (reference sequence). The TCR comes from a man at least 80 years old with acute or convalescent COVID-19. This chain links TRBV7-9 with TRBJ1-2; the match to TRBD1 covers 7 bases. Sequencing was carried out using peripheral blood. CDR3 sequence (DNA): TGTGCCAGCAGCTTAGCAAGAGGGACAGCACATGGCTACACCTTC. Its translation: CASSLARGTAHGYTF.